A single sample is the source of the 12 T cell receptor beta chains below, sequenced in a study of beta chain features in type 1 diabetes. Reverse transcription of all isolated RNA meant that expressed TCRB transcripts were sequenced. Some clones are missing from TCRdb's copy, which holds only in-frame ones; the method was immunoSEQ multiplex PCR. Of about 130,000 clones listed, around 8.7% were seen once; the top ten hold approximately 0.68%. Material for sequencing was central memory CD4+ T cells from blood. The receptors were sampled from a man in his late teens or twenties in good health.

In its sample, this clone was seen a few times. This sequence joins TRBV5-4 and TRBJ1-4; no definite D call. The CDR3 has 15 amino acids. Trimming stripped 3 bases from V and 5 bases from J, with 14 bases between. Germline V gene data show CDR1 as SGHNT and CDR2 as YYREEE (reference sequence). The CDR3 protein is CASSSGSSQNEKLFF. CDR3 sequence (DNA): TGTGCCAGCAGCTCGGGTTCGTCGCAAAATGAAAAACTGTTTTTT.

The sample holds a few counts of this clone. This chain links TRBV18 with TRBJ1-3; D may be TRBD1 (6 bases). The CDR3 has 15 amino acids. Germline V gives CDR1 KGHSH, CDR2 LQKENI. With 6 bases removed from V and 0 bases from J, the gap between germline ends came to 12 bases. CDR3 in amino acids: CASSWDINSGNTIYF. CDR3 sequence (DNA): TGTGCCAGCTCCTGGGACATCAACTCTGGAAACACCATATATTTT.

There are a few counts of this clone. V gene TRBV11-2 combines with J gene TRBJ1-4, with TRBD1 matching over 7 bases. After removal of 5 bases from V and 4 bases from J, the junction contained 1 base not matched to a gene. The CDR3 runs to 13 residues. The germline V gene encodes CDR1 SGHAT and CDR2 FQNNGV. The CDR3 DNA is TGTGCCAGCAGCGGACAGGTTAATGAAAAACTGTTTTTT. Its protein is CASSGQVNEKLFF.

This clone appeared a few times. This sequence joins TRBV7-3 and TRBJ2-3; TRBD1 matches 9 bases. After removal of 6 bases from V and 0 bases from J, the junction contained 4 bases not matched to a gene. CDR1 and CDR2 from the germline V gene are SGHTA and FQGTGA. The length of the CDR3 is 15 residues. The CDR3 loop reads CASRRTGVSTDTQYF. In DNA, the CDR3 is TGTGCCAGCAGGAGGACAGGGGTTAGCACAGATACGCAGTATTTT.

This clone was counted many times. The rearrangement uses TRBV28 and TRBJ2-1; the match to TRBD2 covers 8 bases. CDR3 length equals 15 residues. Germline trimming cut 3 bases from V and 6 bases from J; bases unmatched to any gene: 7. Germline assignment: CDR1 MDHEN and CDR2 SYDVKM. CDR3 nucleotide sequence: TGTGCCAGCAGTTTGGGCGGGGGGAAGCTCAATGAGCAGTTCTTC. This gives the protein CASSLGGGKLNEQFF.

Notes on this clone: The junction shows a germline mismatch at one end, possibly a read error. The sample contains more than one DNA sequence encoding this CDR3. V gene TRBV28 combines with J gene TRBJ2-1; 11 bases map to TRBD2. The CDR3 covers 16 residues. Germline V CDR1 and CDR2: MDHEN, SYDVKM. CDR3 sequence (DNA): TGTGCCAGTAGTTTAACTAGCGGGGGATCCTTGTCAGGGCAGTTCTTC. Translation: CASSLTSGGSLSGQFF.

The chain has TRBV11-2 and TRBJ2-3; a weak D match, TRBD2 (7 bases). The CDR3 has 18 amino acids. Trimming pared 0 bases from V and 5 bases from J, leaving 21 bases between. Germline CDR1 SGHAT, CDR2 FQNNGV. As DNA, the CDR3 is TGTGCCAGCAGCTTAGACCCAACGGGGGCGGGGGCCCTAGATACGCAGTATTTT. This encodes CASSLDPTGAGALDTQYF.

This clone was seen only a few times. The V gene is TRBV6-5, the J gene TRBJ1-1, with 10 bases fitting TRBD1. This CDR3 is built from 13 residues. CDR1 and CDR2 (germline): MNHEY, SVGAGI. V lost 7 bases to trimming and J lost 11 bases; unmatched junction nucleotides: 10. The CDR3: CASNTLGQGTAFF. In DNA, the CDR3 is TGTGCCAGCAATACACTGGGACAGGGGACGGCTTTCTTT.

This clone showed up just once. This chain uses TRBV6-1 with TRBJ1-2, with D perhaps matching TRBD1 (6 bases). Germline CDR1 MNHNS, CDR2 SASEGT. The CDR3 loop spans 15 amino acids. V was cut by 4 bases and J by 3 bases, with 15 bases left in between. This CDR3 reads CASSGGGGAHYGYTF. The CDR3 bases are TGTGCCAGCAGTGGTGGCGGGGGGGCACACTATGGCTACACCTTC.

This chain connects TRBV2 to TRBJ2-5, with TRBD2 matching over 11 bases. Trimming took 2 bases from V and 2 from J; bases not matched to a gene: 1. This CDR3 contains 15 residues. In germline, CDR1 is SNHLY, CDR2 FYNNEI. The CDR3 sequence is CASSETSGGQETQYF. CDR3 coding DNA: TGTGCCAGCAGTGAAACTAGCGGGGGACAAGAGACCCAGTACTTC.

Many counts were recorded for this clone. This rearrangement joins TRBV20-1 to TRBJ2-1, with TRBD1 matching over 7 bases. The V gene's germline CDR1 is DFQATT and CDR2 SNEGSKA (reference sequence). Unmatched junction bases numbered 3, after V lost 6 bases and J lost 7 bases. The CDR3 consists of 11 residues. The chain's CDR3 is CSAQGSNEQFF. CDR3 coding DNA: TGCAGTGCACAGGGGAGTAATGAGCAGTTCTTC.

This clone has a handful of counts. The chain combines TRBV11-2 with TRBJ2-5; 9 bases line up with TRBD2. CDR3 length: 17 amino acids. The V gene's germline CDR1 is SGHAT and CDR2 FQNNGV. After removal of 5 bases from V and 5 bases from J, the junction contained 15 bases not matched to a gene. The CDR3 here is CASSPIGVAGGPETQYF. The CDR3, as DNA: TGTGCCAGCAGCCCCATTGGTGTGGCGGGGGGGCCGGAGACCCAGTACTTC. The whole variable domain, filled in from reference TRBV11-2 and TRBJ2-5, reads EAGVAQSPRYKIIEKRQSVAFWCNPISGHATLYWYQQILGQGPKLLIQFQNNGVVDDSQLPKDRFSAERLKGVDSTLKIQPAKLEDSAVYLCASSPIGVAGGPETQYFGPGTRLLVL.